Given below is one TCR beta chain in context. The antigen it recognizes is unknown. The record has no base qualities; no much larger clone is one base away. The sequencer listed for this sample is Illumina HiSeq 2500. Quantitative 5'-RACE with molecular barcodes was the method used to prepare the TCR beta libraries. The study's own analysis went as follows. To identify disease-linked TCR variants, a new computational method was used, one built on a probabilistic model of VDJ rearrangement. TCRdb reran the public reads through fastp at Q25 and MiXCR, keeping productive beta chains. Identical CDR3 protein sequences are pooled into one entry, listed with their most common genes and DNA. TCRdb's processing, not the authors' own work, is the source of the V and J calls. The table for this sample lists about 250,000 distinct CDR3 sequences; 15% to 20% of them were counted only once. The ten largest clones represent around 30% of the sample.

The record originates from a study of CD8 T cells in ankylosing spondylitis (dated by TCRdb to about 2017). Some background on the complete study: The study set out to find disease-linked TCR variants by profiling T cell receptor beta repertoires in ankylosing spondylitis patients and healthy donors. The full study cohort was made up of 25 ankylosing spondylitis patients and over 90 healthy donors. Peripheral blood samples were taken, and synovial fluid was additionally collected from ankylosing spondylitis patients.

Broad study findings and their caveats: The disease-linked clones were reported as significantly enriched in matched synovial fluid samples from ankylosing spondylitis patients. Blood from ankylosing spondylitis patients appeared to be characterized by a TCR beta motif made up of eight highly homologous amino acid variants. Some motif variants were previously reported in synovial fluid and blood of reactive arthritis patients, suggesting common disease-initiation mechanisms. In peripheral blood, the disease-linked clones were found at relatively low frequencies and had a CD8+ phenotype.

The receptor comes from a male donor with ankylosing spondylitis or in good health (not recorded which). Sample: blood, either unsorted or a sorted T cell fraction (not recorded which).

The CDR3 in this case is CASSPAKNIQYF. The nucleotide sequence is given as TGTGCCAGCAGTCCGGCCAAAAACATTCAGTACTTC. The sequence links TRBV12-3 or TRBV12-4 to TRBJ2-4, with the D segment identity uncertain. V and J are truncated by 5 bases and 1 base respectively, leaving an intervening sequence of 3 bases. The CDR3 spans 12 residues, from the cysteine through the phenylalanine. The only DNA kept is the CDR3, 36 bases in frame from the first base.